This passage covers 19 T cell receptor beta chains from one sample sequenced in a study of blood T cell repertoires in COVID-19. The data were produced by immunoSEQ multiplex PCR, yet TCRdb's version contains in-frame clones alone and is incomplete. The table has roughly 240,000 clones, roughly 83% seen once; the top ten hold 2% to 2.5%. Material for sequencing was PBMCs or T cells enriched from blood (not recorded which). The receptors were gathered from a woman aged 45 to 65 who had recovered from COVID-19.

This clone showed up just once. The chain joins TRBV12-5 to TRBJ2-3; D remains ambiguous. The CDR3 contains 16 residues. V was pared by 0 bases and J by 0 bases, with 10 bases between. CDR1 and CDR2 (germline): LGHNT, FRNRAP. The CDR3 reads CASGLVEVISTDTQYF. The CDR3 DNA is TGTGCTAGTGGTTTGGTAGAGGTTATCAGCACAGATACGCAGTATTTT.

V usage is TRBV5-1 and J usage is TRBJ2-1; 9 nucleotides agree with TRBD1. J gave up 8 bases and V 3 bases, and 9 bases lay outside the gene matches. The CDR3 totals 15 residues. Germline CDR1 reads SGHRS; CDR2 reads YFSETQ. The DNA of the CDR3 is TGCGCCAGCAGCTCGACAGGGGGGATTTTTGATGAGCAGTTCTTC. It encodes CASSSTGGIFDEQFF.

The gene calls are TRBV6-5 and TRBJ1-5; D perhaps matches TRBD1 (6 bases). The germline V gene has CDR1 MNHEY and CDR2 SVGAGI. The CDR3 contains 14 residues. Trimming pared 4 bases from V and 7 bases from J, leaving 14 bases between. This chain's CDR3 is CASSLRGIGQPQHF. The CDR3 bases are TGTGCCAGCAGTTTAAGGGGGATCGGGCAGCCCCAGCATTTT.

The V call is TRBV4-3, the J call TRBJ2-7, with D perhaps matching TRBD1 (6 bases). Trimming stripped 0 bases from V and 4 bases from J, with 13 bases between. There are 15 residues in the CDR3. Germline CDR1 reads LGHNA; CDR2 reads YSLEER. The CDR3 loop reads CASSQDRGLLYEQYF. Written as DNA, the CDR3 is TGCGCCAGCAGCCAAGACAGGGGCCTTCTGTACGAGCAGTACTTC.

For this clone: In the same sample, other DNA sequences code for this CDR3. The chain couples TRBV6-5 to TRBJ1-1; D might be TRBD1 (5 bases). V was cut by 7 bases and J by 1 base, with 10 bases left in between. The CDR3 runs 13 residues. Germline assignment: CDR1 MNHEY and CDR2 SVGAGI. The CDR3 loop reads CASTLGGNTEAFF. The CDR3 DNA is TGTGCCAGCACCCTGGGGGGGAACACTGAAGCTTTCTTT.

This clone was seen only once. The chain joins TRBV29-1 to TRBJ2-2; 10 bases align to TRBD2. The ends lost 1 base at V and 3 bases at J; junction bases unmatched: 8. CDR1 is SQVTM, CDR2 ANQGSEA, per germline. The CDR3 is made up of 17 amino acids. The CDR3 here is CSVEGPGLAEDTGELFF. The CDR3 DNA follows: TGCAGCGTTGAAGGCCCCGGACTAGCGGAGGACACCGGGGAGCTGTTTTTT.

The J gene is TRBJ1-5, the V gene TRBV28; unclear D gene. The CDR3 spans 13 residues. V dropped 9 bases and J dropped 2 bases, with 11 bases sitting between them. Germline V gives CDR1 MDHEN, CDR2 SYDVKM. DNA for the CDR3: TGTGCCAGTTGGACTACGGGCAATCAGCCCCAGCATTTT. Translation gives CASWTTGNQPQHF.

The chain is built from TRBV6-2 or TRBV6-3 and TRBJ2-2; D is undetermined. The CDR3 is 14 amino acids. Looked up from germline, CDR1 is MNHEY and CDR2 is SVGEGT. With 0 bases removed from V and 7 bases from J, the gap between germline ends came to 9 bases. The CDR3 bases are TGTGCCAGCAGTTACTCCCCCCGAGGCGGGGAGCTGTTTTTT. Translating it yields CASSYSPRGGELFF.

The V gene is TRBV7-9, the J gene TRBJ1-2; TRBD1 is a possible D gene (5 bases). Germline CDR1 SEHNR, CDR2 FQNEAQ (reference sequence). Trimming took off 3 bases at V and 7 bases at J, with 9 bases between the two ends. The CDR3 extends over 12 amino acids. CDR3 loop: CASSFPRAGYTF. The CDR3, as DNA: TGTGCCAGCAGCTTCCCCAGGGCTGGCTACACCTTC.

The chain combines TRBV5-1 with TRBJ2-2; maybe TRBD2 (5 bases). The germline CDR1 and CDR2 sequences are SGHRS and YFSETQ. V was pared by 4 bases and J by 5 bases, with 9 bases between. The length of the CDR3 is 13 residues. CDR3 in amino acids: CASSGLATGELFF. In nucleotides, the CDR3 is TGCGCCAGCAGCGGGCTAGCAACCGGGGAGCTGTTTTTT.

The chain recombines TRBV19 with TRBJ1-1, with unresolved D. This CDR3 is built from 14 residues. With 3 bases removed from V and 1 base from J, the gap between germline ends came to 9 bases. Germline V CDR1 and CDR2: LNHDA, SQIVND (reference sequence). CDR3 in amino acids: CASSMSGWNTEAFF. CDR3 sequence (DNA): TGTGCCAGTAGTATGTCGGGGTGGAACACTGAAGCTTTCTTT.

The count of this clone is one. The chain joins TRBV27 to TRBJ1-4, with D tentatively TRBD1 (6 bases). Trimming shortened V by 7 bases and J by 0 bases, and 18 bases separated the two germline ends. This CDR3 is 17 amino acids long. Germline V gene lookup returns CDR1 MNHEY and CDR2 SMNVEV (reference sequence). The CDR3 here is CASIRDTPPATNEKLFF. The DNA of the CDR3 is TGTGCCAGCATACGGGACACCCCTCCTGCAACTAATGAAAAACTGTTTTTT.

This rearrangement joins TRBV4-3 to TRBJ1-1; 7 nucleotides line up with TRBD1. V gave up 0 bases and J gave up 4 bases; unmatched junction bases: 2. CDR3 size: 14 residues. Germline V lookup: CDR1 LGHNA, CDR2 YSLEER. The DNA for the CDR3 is TGCGCCAGCAGCCAAGAACAGGGGTCCACTGAAGCTTTCTTT. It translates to CASSQEQGSTEAFF.

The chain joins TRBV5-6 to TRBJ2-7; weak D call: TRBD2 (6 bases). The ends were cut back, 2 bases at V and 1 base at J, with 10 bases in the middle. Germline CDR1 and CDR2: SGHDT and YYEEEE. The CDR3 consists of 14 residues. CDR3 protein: CASSFPGTSYEQYF. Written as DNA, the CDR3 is TGTGCCAGCAGCTTCCCAGGGACTTCCTACGAGCAGTACTTC.

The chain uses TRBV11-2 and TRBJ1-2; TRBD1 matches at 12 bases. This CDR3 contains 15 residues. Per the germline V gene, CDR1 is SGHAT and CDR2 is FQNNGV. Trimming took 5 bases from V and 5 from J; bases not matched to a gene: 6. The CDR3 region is CASSHGTGGGYGYTF. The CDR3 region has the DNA TGTGCCAGCAGCCACGGGACAGGGGGCGGGTATGGCTACACCTTC.

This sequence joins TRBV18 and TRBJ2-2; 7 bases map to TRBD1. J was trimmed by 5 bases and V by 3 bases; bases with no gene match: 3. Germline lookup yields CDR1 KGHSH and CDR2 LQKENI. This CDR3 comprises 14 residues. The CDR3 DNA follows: TGTGCCAGCTCACCGGGGACAGCAACCGGGGAGCTGTTTTTT. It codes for CASSPGTATGELFF. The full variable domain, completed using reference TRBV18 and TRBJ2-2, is NAGVMQNPRHLVRRRGQEARLRCSPMKGHSHVYWYRQLPEEGLKFMVYLQKENIIDESGMPKERFSAEFPKEGPSILRIQQVVRGDSAAYFCASSPGTATGELFFGEGSRLTVL.

The CDR3 sequence is CASSLDSGRGNNEQFF. For the CDR3, the DNA is TGCGCCAGCAGCTTGGATAGCGGGAGAGGTAACAATGAGCAGTTCTTC. V and J are TRBV5-1 and TRBJ2-1; TRBD2 matches at 9 bases. Losses at the gene ends were 0 bases for V and 5 bases for J; bases not matched to a gene: 6. Germline CDR1 and CDR2: SGHRS and YFSETQ. CDR3 length: 16 amino acids.

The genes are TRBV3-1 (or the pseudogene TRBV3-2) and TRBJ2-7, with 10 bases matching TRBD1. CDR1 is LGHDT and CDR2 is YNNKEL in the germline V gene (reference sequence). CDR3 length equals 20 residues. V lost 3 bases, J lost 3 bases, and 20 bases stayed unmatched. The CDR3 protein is CASSHRQGAGRRASFYEQYF. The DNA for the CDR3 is TGTGCCAGCAGCCATAGACAGGGGGCAGGACGGCGGGCAAGTTTCTACGAGCAGTACTTC.

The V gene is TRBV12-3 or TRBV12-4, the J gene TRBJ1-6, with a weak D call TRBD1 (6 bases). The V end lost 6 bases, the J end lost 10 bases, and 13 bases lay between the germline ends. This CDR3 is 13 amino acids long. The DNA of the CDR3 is TGTGCCAGCAGCCCTACAGGGTTATCACCCCTCCACTTT. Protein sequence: CASSPTGLSPLHF.